This T cell receptor (beta chain) emerged from a study of control samples from healthy donors and cancer patients. Here immunoSEQ multiplex PCR was the method, and the copy in TCRdb shows in-frame clones only, minus some. The sample includes tens of thousands of clones, over 65% seen only once; the top ten take approximately 16%. Germline CDR1 reads SGHTA; CDR2 reads FQGNSA. The V gene end was trimmed by 2 bases and the J gene end by 8 bases; junction bases not matched to a gene: 9. CDR3 length equals 15 residues. Sequencing was performed on blood. The rearrangement joins TRBV7-2 to TRBJ1-2; TRBD1 matches 9 bases. The receptor was isolated from a man between 50 and 59 years old in good health. CDR3 sequence reads: CASSLTLGQGYGYTF. The CDR3 coding sequence is TGTGCCAGCAGCTTAACCCTGGGACAGGGATACGGCTACACCTTC.